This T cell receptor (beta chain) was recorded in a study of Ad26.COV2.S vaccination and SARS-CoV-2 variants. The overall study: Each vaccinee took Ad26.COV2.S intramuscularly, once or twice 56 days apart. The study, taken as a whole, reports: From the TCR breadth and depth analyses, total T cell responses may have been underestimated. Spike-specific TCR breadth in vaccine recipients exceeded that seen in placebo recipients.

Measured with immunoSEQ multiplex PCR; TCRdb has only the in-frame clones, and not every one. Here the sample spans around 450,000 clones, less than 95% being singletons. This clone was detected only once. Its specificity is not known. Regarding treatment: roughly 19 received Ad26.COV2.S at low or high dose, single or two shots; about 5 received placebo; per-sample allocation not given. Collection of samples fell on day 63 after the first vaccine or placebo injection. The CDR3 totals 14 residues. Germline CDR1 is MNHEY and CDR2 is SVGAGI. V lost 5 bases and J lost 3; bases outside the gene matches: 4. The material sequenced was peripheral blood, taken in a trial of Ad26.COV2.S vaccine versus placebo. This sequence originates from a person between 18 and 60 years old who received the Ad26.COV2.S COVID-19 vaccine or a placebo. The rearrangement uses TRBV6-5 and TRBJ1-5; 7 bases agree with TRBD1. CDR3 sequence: CASSPTGPNQPQHF. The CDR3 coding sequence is TGTGCCAGCAGTCCGACAGGGCCCAATCAGCCCCAGCATTTT.